The clone carrying this TCR beta chain was observed many times. This sample is part of a study of regulatory T cells in long-lasting Graves disease. iRepertoire HTBI primers and Arm-PCR of CDR3 regions built TCR beta libraries. TCRdb redid the calling of the multiplex PCR reads with MiXCR, one entry per CDR3 protein. Among 200,000 to 250,000 distinct CDR3 sequences listed, 15% to 20% were seen once. The CDR3 extends over 15 amino acids. The V end lost 3 bases, the J end lost 3 bases, and 15 bases lay between the germline ends. Germline-derived CDR1 and CDR2 are KGHSH and LQKENI. Time point noted: newly diagnosed GD, antithyroid drugs for less than 3 months. Following extraction of RNA from PBMCs, that RNA was used to make the TCR library.

The specimen comprised peripheral blood mononuclear cells (PBMCs), sampled at new diagnosis, from a patient treated with antithyroid drugs. The V call is TRBV18, the J call TRBJ2-7; weak D call: TRBD1 (6 bases). This clonotype was sampled from a female donor with Graves disease. CDR3 sequence reads: CASSPADRTRYEQYF. CDR3 nucleotide sequence: TGTGCCAGCTCACCTGCCGACAGGACCCGCTACGAGCAGTACTTC.